This TCR beta chain was retrieved from a study of T-cell memory formation after mild COVID-19. Study-level findings and limits: Day 15 to 85 contracting clones showed balanced CD4/CD8; later expanders leaned CD4+.

The ends were cut back, 7 bases at V and 9 bases at J, with 19 bases in the middle. The CDR3 sequence is 15 residues long. TCRdb processed the 5' RACE reads anew with MiXCR; each CDR3 protein has one entry. The sample has about 290,000 distinct CDR3 sequences, around a sixth seen once. This clonotype has a handful of counts. Its cognate antigen is unknown. The gene calls are TRBV12-3 or TRBV12-4 and TRBJ1-6; D is unclear. The sample comprised PBMCs or a T cell subset sorted from them (not recorded which). The sequence came from a man between 18 and 35 years old who had mild COVID-19 (a few samples of this study predate the infection). Cell type and time point are not known. The CDR3 spells CASTPSSERRSPLHF. For the CDR3, the DNA is TGTGCCAGCACCCCCTCCAGCGAGCGCCGTTCACCCCTCCACTTT.